This T cell receptor (beta chain) was sequenced in a study of TIL therapy for anti-PD-1-resistant metastatic lung cancer. Regarding time point: pre-treatment sample, taken before nivolumab and TIL therapy. General observations from the study: TIL clonotype persistence in blood showed no apparent association with response. This highly selected cohort may not generalize to typical lung cancer patients.

A remark on this clone: The antigen remains unidentified.

Germline-derived CDR1 and CDR2 are SGHTA and FQGNSA. With 2 bases removed from V and 0 bases from J, the gap between germline ends came to 11 bases. This CDR3 contains 15 residues. The libraries were made with immunoSEQ v3. The repertoire was sequenced with immunoSEQ multiplex PCR; TCRdb's copy has only in-frame clones and lacks some. This sample has approximately 18,000 clones, with about four fifths found just once. V and J are TRBV7-2 and TRBJ2-7; D remains ambiguous. Sequenced here: blood, sampled at baseline. The clonotype was recovered from a person between 30 and 80 years old with non-small cell lung cancer. In nucleotides, the CDR3 is TGTGCCAGCAGCTTACGGAGCCTTTCCTCCTACGAGCAGTACTTC. Translation: CASSLRSLSSYEQYF.